This T cell receptor (beta chain) was found in a study of T cell responses to AZD1222 COVID-19 vaccine (dated by TCRdb to the early 2020s). For context, the study as a whole: Because spike-specific TCR depth and breadth did not differ between the two schedules, AZD1222 recipients who got a second dose at roughly 4 weeks were pooled with those who got a second dose at roughly 12 weeks. TCR sequencing was performed for fewer than 250 trial participants, of whom around 200 were given two doses of AZD1222 and approximately 26 were given two doses of MenACWY control vaccine. Enrollment into the trials was organized by age into subgroups of 18-55, 56-69 and 70-plus years, and those subgroups contained roughly 140, 27 and 60 TCR-sequenced participants, respectively.

The CDR3 regions of human TCRbeta chains were analyzed by immunosequencing. Regarding the original processing steps: Repertoire TCRs were checked for matches against a reference library of SARS-CoV-2-specific TCRs that had been generated using the MIRA antigen-specificity platform. Breadth was defined as the fraction of unique TCRs that were SARS-CoV-2-associated, and depth was defined as the fraction of total T cells that were SARS-CoV-2-associated. Using the MIRA data, each spike-specific TCR was assigned both to the spike region to which the TCR was reactive and to a CD4 or CD8 class. Log10-transformed breadth and depth values were compared by one-way ANOVA with Sidak's multiple comparisons tests. The table comes from immuneACCESS by way of TCRdb, which keeps in-frame sequences with V and J called. Part of the clones is missing from these tables; in studies checked, under half for an unresolved V gene and the rest for unknown reasons. V, J and clone size are those of that table, while D and trimming were read from the DNA. The sample records approximately 80,000 clones, 80% to 90% of which are singletons. Of the sample, under 35% falls within the top ten clones.

Paper-wide results and their limitations: Conclusions about previously exposed vaccinees are limited because only five to seven AZD1222 recipients were SARS-CoV-2 seropositive at baseline. The 56-69-year group was small, and its depth increase did not reach significance, likely because of low power. Because no day 14 peak-response samples were available, the repertoires could be characterized only after the peak T cell response. The vaccine-associated CD4 TCRs covered the entire spike protein, and the dominant responses fell in regions 160-218 and 743-854. Participants were mostly white British and included more females than males, and it was suggested by the authors that clonal diversity may have been underestimated. Reportedly, almost half of the unique spike-specific TCRs recognized epitopes lying outside the regions that are mutated in the B.1.351 and B.1.1.7 variants. After two AZD1222 doses, spike-specific TCR breadth and depth were significantly higher than at day 0 and than in MenACWY recipients.

V gives up 6 bases and J gives up 2 bases, and the segment between their germline ends measures 11 bases. CDR1 and CDR2, looked up from the germline V gene, are SNHLY and FYNNEI. From the cysteine through the phenylalanine, the CDR3 covers 13 amino acids. Only the CDR3 DNA stays, 39 bases, in frame from base 1. About this clone itself: The antigen it recognizes is unknown. The record has no base qualities; no much larger clone is one base away.

Explained via the paper, the time point label denotes: baseline before first vaccination. Vaccinee samples came from UK trials COV001 and COV002, including a single-blind randomized controlled phase 2/3 trial of AZD1222 (ChAdOx1 nCoV-19) in healthy adults. For TCRbeta chain sequencing, PBMC samples from trial participants were taken at day 0 and at day 28 after the second dose. The receptor was derived from an adult in good health. The rearrangement combines TRBV2 with TRBJ2-7, with the D gene too uncertain to name. The input for sequencing was peripheral blood, taken on day 0 of AZD1222 vaccination. The base sequence is TGTGCCAGCAGGGTCTCGATGACCTACGAGCAGTACTTC. Its protein is CASRVSMTYEQYF. The variable domain in full, with residues beyond the CDR3 obtained from the reference TRBV2 and TRBJ2-7 genes, is EPEVTQTPSHQVTQMGQEVILRCVPISNHLYFYWYRQILGQKVEFLVSFYNNEISEKSEIFDDQFSVERPDGSNFTLKIRSTKLEDSAMYFCASRVSMTYEQYFGPGTRLTVT.